This entry describes one T cell receptor (beta chain). In the original analysis: Reference gene primer amplification gave estimated nucleated cell counts. Here immunoSEQ multiplex PCR was the method, and the copy in TCRdb shows in-frame clones only, minus some. V and J calls plus clone size are reproduced from that table; the DNA served to infer D and trimming. The table shows some 87,000 clones, with 84% occurring only once. The CDR3 extends over 16 amino acids. Trimming at V came to 2 bases and at J to 7 bases, leaving 7 bases not matched to a gene. CDR1 and CDR2 from the germline V gene are KGHSH and LQKENI. This sample stems from a study of blood T cell repertoires in COVID-19. Study as a whole: Sites across the United States, Italy and Spain contributed samples from acute and convalescent COVID-19. In each case, the material was cDNA or gDNA derived from T cells, B-cell-depleted T cells, or PBMCs.

The sequenced sample consisted of peripheral blood. V is TRBV18 and J is TRBJ2-1, with 11 bases matching TRBD2. This receptor was identified in a human donor in a cohort sampled during active COVID-19. This chain's CDR3 is CASSPTVLAGANEQFF. The DNA of the CDR3 is TGTGCCAGCTCACCAACGGTACTAGCGGGGGCAAATGAGCAGTTCTTC.